The rows below give T cell receptor beta chains drawn from one sample of a study of T cells in Graves' hyperthyroidism and ophthalmopathy. A single record per CDR3 protein comes from TCRdb applying MiXCR to the multiplex PCR reads. The sample lists approximately 530,000 distinct CDR3 sequences; around 20% were seen once. The sample comprised blood. The source is a man in his forties or fifties with Graves' ophthalmopathy. The CDR3 runs from the conserved cysteine through the conserved F or W. D genes are given only for firm matches. Clone size is stated in some rows and not others, as once, few, many or a class when expanded.

v_call	d_call	j_call	clone_size	cdr3_aa	cdr3_nt
TRBV5-1	TRBD2	TRBJ2-1	.	CASSLAKVAGGGEQFF	TGCGCCAGCAGCTTGGCAAAAGTGGCGGGGGGGGGTGAGCAGTTCTTC
TRBV29-1	TRBD1	TRBJ2-1	few	CSVTGVGEQFF	TGCAGCGTTACAGGGGTGGGTGAGCAGTTCTTC
TRBV3-1	.	TRBJ2-7	many	CASSFGTASSYEQYF	TGTGCCAGCAGCTTCGGAACGGCGAGCTCCTACGAGCAGTACTTC
TRBV10-3	.	TRBJ2-1	many	CAISDWGGEQFF	TGTGCCATCAGTGATTGGGGTGGTGAGCAGTTCTTC
TRBV6-1	.	TRBJ1-1	few	CASSEQIEAFF	TGTGCCAGCAGTGAACAGATTGAAGCTTTCTTT
TRBV18	TRBD1	TRBJ1-6	.	CASSPQGATYNSPLHF	TGTGCCAGCTCACCGCAGGGGGCTACCTATAATTCACCCCTCCACTTT
TRBV20-1	TRBD2	TRBJ2-7	.	CSARGLAGAASYEQYF	TGCAGTGCTAGAGGGCTAGCGGGAGCAGCAAGCTACGAGCAGTACTTC
TRBV9	.	TRBJ2-5	few	CASSVGGALQETQYF	TGTGCCAGCAGCGTAGGGGGGGCACTCCAGGAGACCCAGTACTTC
TRBV30	.	TRBJ1-4	few	CAWSYGLEGEKLFF	TGTGCCTGGAGTTATGGCCTAGAGGGGGAAAAACTGTTTTTT
TRBV6-1	TRBD1	TRBJ1-1	.	CASSGQGSHTEAFF	TGTGCCAGCAGCGGACAGGGTTCTCACACTGAAGCTTTCTTT
TRBV12-3/TRBV12-4	.	TRBJ2-5	few	CASRKAGWGMWGETQYF	TGTGCCAGCAGGAAGGCAGGGTGGGGAATGTGGGGGGAGACCCAGTACTTC
TRBV5-4	.	TRBJ2-1	.	CASSWVVPNEQFF	TGTGCCAGCAGCTGGGTGGTACCCAATGAGCAGTTCTTC
TRBV28	.	TRBJ2-7	.	CASTTQGHYEQYF	TGTGCCAGCACTACCCAAGGGCACTACGAGCAGTACTTC
TRBV6-1	.	TRBJ1-2	.	CASSPFPTETNYGYTF	TGTGCCAGCAGCCCCTTTCCGACAGAGACTAACTATGGCTACACCTTC
TRBV3-1	TRBD2	TRBJ2-6	.	CASSQEGPRPAGGSGANVLTF	TGTGCCAGCAGCCAAGAAGGGCCCCGCCCGGCGGGGGGCTCTGGGGCCAACGTCCTGACTTTC
TRBV5-1	.	TRBJ2-4	many	CASSVERTGLGIQYF	TGCGCCAGCAGCGTAGAACGTACAGGGCTGGGCATTCAGTACTTC
TRBV2	TRBD2	TRBJ2-3	.	CASSGARLAGTDTQYF	TGTGCCAGTAGTGGGGCGAGGCTAGCGGGGACAGATACGCAGTATTTT
TRBV7-9	.	TRBJ2-2	few	CASSLGSHGELFF	TGTGCCAGCAGCTTAGGGAGTCACGGGGAGCTGTTTTTT
TRBV20-1	TRBD1	TRBJ1-1	few	CSAARTGGGWTEAFF	TGCAGTGCTGCTCGGACAGGGGGCGGGTGGACTGAAGCTTTCTTT
TRBV28	.	TRBJ2-7	many	CASSPGQRSEQYF	TGTGCCAGCAGTCCGGGACAACGATCCGAGCAGTACTTC
TRBV29-1	TRBD2	TRBJ2-3	.	CSVERTSGAKDTQYF	TGCAGCGTTGAACGGACTAGCGGGGCGAAAGATACGCAGTATTTT
TRBV2	.	TRBJ1-2	.	CASSEGANYGYTF	TGTGCCAGCAGTGAGGGGGCTAACTATGGCTACACCTTC
TRBV3-1	.	TRBJ1-4	many	CASSQWGQNEKLFF	TGTGCCAGCAGCCAATGGGGGCAGAATGAAAAACTGTTTTTT
TRBV3-1	.	TRBJ1-3	few	CASSHPTSSGNTIYF	TGTGCCAGCAGCCACCCCACTAGCTCTGGAAACACCATATATTTT
TRBV30	TRBD1	TRBJ1-1	many	CAWRRDSGWEFVRNTEAFF	TGTGCCTGGAGACGGGACAGCGGCTGGGAGTTTGTAAGGAACACTGAAGCTTTCTTT
TRBV5-1	.	TRBJ2-7	.	CASSLRTATTYSYEQYF	TGCGCCAGCAGCTTACGGACAGCGACGACCTACTCCTACGAGCAGTACTTC
TRBV29-1	.	TRBJ2-7	.	CSVLRSGFYEQYF	TGCAGCGTTCTCAGGTCTGGATTCTACGAGCAGTACTTC
TRBV3-1	.	TRBJ2-3	many	CASSQETTDTQYF	TGTGCCAGCAGCCAAGAGACCACAGATACGCAGTATTTT
TRBV20-1	.	TRBJ2-7	.	CSARGGREQYF	TGCAGTGCTAGAGGGGGAAGAGAGCAGTACTTC
TRBV5-6	.	TRBJ1-2	few	CASSLGDLYGYTF	TGTGCCAGCAGCTTGGGGGACCTCTATGGCTACACCTTC
TRBV15	TRBD2	TRBJ2-1	few	CATSRTLAGLDNEQFF	TGTGCCACCAGCAGGACCTTAGCGGGATTGGACAATGAGCAGTTCTTC
TRBV7-8	.	TRBJ1-1	many	CASSLDFNTEAFF	TGTGCCAGCAGCTTAGATTTTAACACTGAAGCTTTCTTT
TRBV7-6	.	TRBJ2-1	.	CASSLYGSEAEQFF	TGTGCCAGCAGCTTATACGGCTCAGAAGCTGAGCAGTTCTTC
TRBV7-9	.	TRBJ1-1	.	CASSLSALNTEAFF	TGTGCCAGCAGCTTATCGGCCTTGAACACTGAAGCTTTCTTT
TRBV10-3	.	TRBJ2-7	many	CAISESMTGTPRGLTYSYEQYF	TGTGCCATCAGTGAGTCGATGACAGGAACTCCTCGAGGCTTGACCTACTCCTACGAGCAGTACTTC